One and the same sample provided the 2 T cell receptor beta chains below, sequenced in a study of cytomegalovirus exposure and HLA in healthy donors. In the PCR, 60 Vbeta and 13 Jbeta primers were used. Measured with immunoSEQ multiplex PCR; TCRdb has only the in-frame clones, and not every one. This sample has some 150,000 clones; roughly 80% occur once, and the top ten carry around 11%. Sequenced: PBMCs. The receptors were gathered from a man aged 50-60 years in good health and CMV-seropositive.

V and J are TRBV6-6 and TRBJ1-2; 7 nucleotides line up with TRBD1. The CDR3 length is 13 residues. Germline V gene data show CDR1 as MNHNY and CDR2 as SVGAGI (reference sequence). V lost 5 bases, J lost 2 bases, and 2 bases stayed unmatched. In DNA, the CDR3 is TGTGCCAGCAGTCCGACAGGGAACTATGGCTACACCTTC. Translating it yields CASSPTGNYGYTF.

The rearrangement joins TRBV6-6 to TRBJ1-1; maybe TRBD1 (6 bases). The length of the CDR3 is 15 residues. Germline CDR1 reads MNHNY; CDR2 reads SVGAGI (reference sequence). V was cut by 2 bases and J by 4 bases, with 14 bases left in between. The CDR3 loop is CASSYMSGVSTEAFF. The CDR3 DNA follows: TGTGCCAGCAGTTACATGTCAGGGGTTAGCACTGAAGCTTTCTTT.